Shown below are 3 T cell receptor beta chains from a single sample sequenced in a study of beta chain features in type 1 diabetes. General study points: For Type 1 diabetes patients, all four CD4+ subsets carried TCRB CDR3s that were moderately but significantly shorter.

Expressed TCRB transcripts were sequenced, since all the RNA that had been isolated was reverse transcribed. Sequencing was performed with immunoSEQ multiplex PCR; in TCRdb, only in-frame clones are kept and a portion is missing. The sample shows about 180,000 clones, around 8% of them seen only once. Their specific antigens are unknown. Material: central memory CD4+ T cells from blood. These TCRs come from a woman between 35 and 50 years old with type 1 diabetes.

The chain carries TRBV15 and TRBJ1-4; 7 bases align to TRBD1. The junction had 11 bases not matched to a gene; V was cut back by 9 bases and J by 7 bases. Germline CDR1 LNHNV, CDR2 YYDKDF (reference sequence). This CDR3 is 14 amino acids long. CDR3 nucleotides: TGTGCCACTACACTACAGGGGACGAGTGAAAAACTGTTTTTT. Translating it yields CATTLQGTSEKLFF.

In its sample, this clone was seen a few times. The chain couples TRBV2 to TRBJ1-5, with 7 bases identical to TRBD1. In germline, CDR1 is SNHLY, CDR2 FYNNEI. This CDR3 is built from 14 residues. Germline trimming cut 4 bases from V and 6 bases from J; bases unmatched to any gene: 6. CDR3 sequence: CASSGQGSGQPQHF. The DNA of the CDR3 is TGTGCCAGCAGTGGACAGGGAAGCGGTCAGCCCCAGCATTTT. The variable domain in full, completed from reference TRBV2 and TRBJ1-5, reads EPEVTQTPSHQVTQMGQEVILRCVPISNHLYFYWYRQILGQKVEFLVSFYNNEISEKSEIFDDQFSVERPDGSNFTLKIRSTKLEDSAMYFCASSGQGSGQPQHFGDGTRLSIL.

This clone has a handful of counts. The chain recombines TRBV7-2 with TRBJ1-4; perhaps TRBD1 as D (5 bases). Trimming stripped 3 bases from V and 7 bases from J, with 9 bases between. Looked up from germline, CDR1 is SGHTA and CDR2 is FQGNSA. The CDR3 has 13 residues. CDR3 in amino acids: CASSFQGSEKLFF. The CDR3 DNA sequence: TGTGCCAGCAGCTTCCAGGGTTCTGAAAAACTGTTTTTT. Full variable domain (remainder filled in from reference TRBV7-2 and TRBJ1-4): GAGVSQSPSNKVTEKGKDVELRCDPISGHTALYWYRQSLGQGLEFLIYFQGNSAPDKSGLPSDRFSAERTGGSVSTLTIQRTQQEDSAVYLCASSFQGSEKLFFGSGTQLSVL.